This T cell receptor beta chain was documented in a study of T cell responses to AZD1222 COVID-19 vaccine. Overall study context: Investigators merged groups given second doses at roughly 4 or roughly 12 weeks.

Findings and limits, study-wide: Unmutated variant regions reportedly attract nearly half of all spike-specific TCRs. The donor cohort was predominantly white British with a female majority, and clonal diversity may have been underestimated.

This clone was recorded a few times. Its antigen is unidentified. Profiled with immunoSEQ multiplex PCR; TCRdb holds only in-frame clones, not every one. The sample records about 160,000 clones, about 91% being singletons. Germline V gene data show CDR1 as SGHAT and CDR2 as FQNNGV. This CDR3 has 15 residues. Between the trimmed V and J ends, which lost 5 bases and 1 base, there was a span of 12 bases. Material: peripheral blood, obtained on day 0 of AZD1222 vaccination. The sequence came from an adult in good health. This chain connects TRBV11-2 to TRBJ1-5; D is unclear. This CDR3 is CASSVNPGSNQPQHF. CDR3 DNA: TGTGCCAGCAGCGTCAACCCGGGGAGCAATCAGCCCCAGCATTTT.